This T cell receptor (beta chain) was observed in a study of blood T cells in healthy people across ages. A second 7 to 11 cycle PCR used barcoded and J-beta primers. Via MiXCR, TCRdb re-called the 5' RACE reads, giving one row per CDR3 protein. The repertoire holds around 600,000 distinct CDR3 sequences, with around 48% as singletons. CDR3 length: 16 amino acids. V lost 2 bases to trimming and J lost 6 bases, with 16 bases between them. Germline CDR1 MNHNY, CDR2 SVGAGI (reference sequence). This clonotype occurred many times. This TCR was recovered from an elderly man in good health. The chain employs TRBV6-6 and TRBJ2-2; TRBD2 is a possible D gene (5 bases). Sequenced sample: blood. The CDR3 DNA sequence: TGTGCCAGCAGTTACGGACTGGGCAGGACCGCCGGGGAGCTGTTTTTT. Protein sequence: CASSYGLGRTAGELFF.